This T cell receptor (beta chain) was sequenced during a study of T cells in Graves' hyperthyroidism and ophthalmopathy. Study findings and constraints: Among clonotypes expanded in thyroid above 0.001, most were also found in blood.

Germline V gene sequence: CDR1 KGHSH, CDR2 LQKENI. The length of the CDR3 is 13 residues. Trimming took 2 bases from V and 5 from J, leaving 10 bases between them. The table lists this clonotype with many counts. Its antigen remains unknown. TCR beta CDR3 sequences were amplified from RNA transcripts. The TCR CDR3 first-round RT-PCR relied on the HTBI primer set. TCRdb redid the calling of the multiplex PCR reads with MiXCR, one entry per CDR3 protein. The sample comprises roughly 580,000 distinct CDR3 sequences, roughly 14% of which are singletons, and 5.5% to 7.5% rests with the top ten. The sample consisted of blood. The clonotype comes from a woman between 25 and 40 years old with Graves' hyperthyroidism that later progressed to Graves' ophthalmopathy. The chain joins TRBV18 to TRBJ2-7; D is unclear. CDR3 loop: CASSPGSGDEQYF. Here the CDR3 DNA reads TGTGCCAGCTCACCAGGCAGTGGTGACGAGCAGTACTTC. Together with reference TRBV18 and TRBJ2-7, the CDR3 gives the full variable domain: NAGVMQNPRHLVRRRGQEARLRCSPMKGHSHVYWYRQLPEEGLKFMVYLQKENIIDESGMPKERFSAEFPKEGPSILRIQQVVRGDSAAYFCASSPGSGDEQYFGPGTRLTVT.